This T cell receptor beta chain is drawn from a study of chemoradiotherapy in HPV16-positive cancers. The CDR3 length is 13 residues. Germline lookup yields CDR1 SNHLY and CDR2 FYNNEI. V gave up 7 bases and J gave up 6 bases, with 15 bases separating them. This clone was detected only once. Generated by immunoSEQ multiplex PCR, the TCRdb table keeps only in-frame clones and is missing some. In the table there are about 8,900 clones, about 89% of which are singletons. The V call is TRBV2, the J call TRBJ1-2, with D possibly TRBD1 on 5 matching bases. This receptor was obtained from a human donor with HPV-associated anogenital cancer. The material was blood, obtained from a patient who underwent chemoradiotherapy. DNA of the CDR3: TGTGCCAGCAACGATGCAGGGAAGGATGGCTACACCTTC. This sequence encodes CASNDAGKDGYTF.